This T cell receptor (beta chain) was retrieved from a study of metastatic and nonmetastatic thyroid tumors. Across the whole study: Patients with malignant and benign thyroid disease provided blood and tumor or nodule tissue, whose repertoires were compared. Study observations and caveats: Across blood and tumor, TCR beta diversity in malignant thyroid tumors was reportedly significantly higher than in benign nodules.

Per the original methods: A papillary thyroid cancer distant-metastasis classifier was built from CDR3 differences across clinicopathological groups. TCRdb re-analyzed the PCR reads using MiXCR. The V and J calls follow TCRdb's processing rather than the paper's. The table lists around 19,000 clones, more than 30% of them singletons. Each patient came to thyroid surgery without any prior treatment (of any kind). In regard to this clone: What it binds is unknown.

Unmatched junction bases numbered 9, after V lost 8 bases and J lost 9 bases. CDR1 is MNHEY, CDR2 SVGEGT, per germline. This CDR3 region has 14 residues. The sequence derives from a male donor with papillary thyroid cancer or a benign thyroid nodule (not recorded which). Some clones in this sample may be carry-over from other donors' samples. Sequenced material: tumor tissue. The chain has TRBV6-2 or TRBV6-3 and TRBJ1-6, with 8 bases matching TRBD1. The DNA for the CDR3 is TGTGCCAGCGCACCCGGGACAGGAGTTTCACCCCTCCACTTT. It codes for CASAPGTGVSPLHF.